This is a list of T cell receptor beta chains from one sample in a study of CD8 T cells in Susac syndrome. TCRdb re-derived calls from the immunoSEQ multiplex PCR reads in MiXCR, one entry per CDR3 protein. The sample holds around 160,000 distinct CDR3 sequences, 80% to 95% seen once. The specimen sequenced was CD4+ T cells from PBMCs. These receptors were collected from a human donor in good health. The CDR3 runs from the conserved cysteine through the conserved F or W. The order of the fields is V gene, CDR3 length, CDR3 protein.

v_call: TRBV20-1
cdr3_length: 14
cdr3_aa: CSAPDSYSGNTIYF

v_call: TRBV7-3
cdr3_length: 13
cdr3_aa: CASQQGQNNEQFF

v_call: TRBV20-1
cdr3_length: 10
cdr3_aa: CSPGTYGYTF

v_call: TRBV6-1
cdr3_length: 15
cdr3_aa: CASRALRQGRGEQFF

v_call: TRBV29-1
cdr3_length: 15
cdr3_aa: CSVGMGSYSNQPQHF

v_call: TRBV7-8
cdr3_length: 14
cdr3_aa: CASSLAGGTGEQYF

v_call: TRBV29-1
cdr3_length: 14
cdr3_aa: CSVDVGLSTDTQYF

v_call: TRBV30
cdr3_length: 15
cdr3_aa: CARGRSRDRPTEAFF

v_call: TRBV7-8
cdr3_length: 17
cdr3_aa: CASSLGGNSRVGQPQHF

v_call: TRBV27
cdr3_length: 15
cdr3_aa: CASSLRDSANSPLHF

v_call: TRBV6-5
cdr3_length: 15
cdr3_aa: CASSYSGRVQETQYF

v_call: TRBV5-1
cdr3_length: 14
cdr3_aa: CASGVGYSNQPQHF

v_call: TRBV29-1
cdr3_length: 13
cdr3_aa: CSGIQGPGNTIYF

v_call: TRBV6-5
cdr3_length: 14
cdr3_aa: CASSYSGIDQPQHF

v_call: TRBV4-1
cdr3_length: 16
cdr3_aa: CASSQGEQALTGELFF

v_call: TRBV29-1
cdr3_length: 13
cdr3_aa: CSVVGQGRGEQYF

v_call: TRBV15
cdr3_length: 15
cdr3_aa: CATSRGRQGVDEQYF

v_call: TRBV11-2
cdr3_length: 13
cdr3_aa: CASSLTGLNEQYF

v_call: TRBV30
cdr3_length: 12
cdr3_aa: CACQQGAGGYTF

v_call: TRBV12-3/TRBV12-4
cdr3_length: 13
cdr3_aa: CASRGDGMEGYTF

v_call: TRBV5-1
cdr3_length: 12
cdr3_aa: CASSSPSYEQYF

v_call: TRBV7-3
cdr3_length: 15
cdr3_aa: CASSLGPGNTDTQYF

v_call: TRBV15
cdr3_length: 16
cdr3_aa: CATSRDDAGGGETQYF

v_call: TRBV18
cdr3_length: 17
cdr3_aa: CASSPPSANPGSDTQYF

v_call: TRBV20-1
cdr3_length: 8
cdr3_aa: CSARDQHF

v_call: TRBV6-1
cdr3_length: 16
cdr3_aa: CASSETGFGLQETQYF

v_call: TRBV24-1
cdr3_length: 14
cdr3_aa: CATSDGRGTGGYTF

v_call: TRBV24-1
cdr3_length: 14
cdr3_aa: CATSEASGSGELFF

v_call: TRBV12-5
cdr3_length: 13
cdr3_aa: CASGLRVGTEAFF

v_call: TRBV7-8
cdr3_length: 12
cdr3_aa: CASSFISYEQYF

v_call: TRBV2
cdr3_length: 14
cdr3_aa: CASSIAGGTDTQYF

v_call: TRBV3-1
cdr3_length: 14
cdr3_aa: CASSQEIQLSPLHF

v_call: TRBV6-1
cdr3_length: 17
cdr3_aa: CASSEAGESSYNSPLHF

v_call: TRBV24-1
cdr3_length: 11
cdr3_aa: CATSDLSEQFF

v_call: TRBV6-4
cdr3_length: 14
cdr3_aa: CASSDNGQSRSYTF

v_call: TRBV6-5
cdr3_length: 14
cdr3_aa: CASSMIPNTGELFF